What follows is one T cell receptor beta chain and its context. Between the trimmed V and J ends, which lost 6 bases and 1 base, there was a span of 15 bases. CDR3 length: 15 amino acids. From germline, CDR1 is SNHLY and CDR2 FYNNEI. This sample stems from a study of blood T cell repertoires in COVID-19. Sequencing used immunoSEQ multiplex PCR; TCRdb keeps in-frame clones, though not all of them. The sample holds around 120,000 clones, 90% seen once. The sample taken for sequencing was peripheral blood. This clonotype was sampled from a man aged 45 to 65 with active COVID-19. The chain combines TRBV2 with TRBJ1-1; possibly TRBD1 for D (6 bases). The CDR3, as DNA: TGTGCCAGCAGACCCACCGGGACACCGAACACTGAAGCTTTCTTT. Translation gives CASRPTGTPNTEAFF.